This TCR beta chain originates from a study of beta chain features in type 1 diabetes. About the study: Across all samples, about 100,000,000 sorted cells were examined.

With 2 bases removed from V and 7 bases from J, the gap between germline ends came to 12 bases. Germline V lookup: CDR1 KGHSH, CDR2 LQKENI. The CDR3 covers 14 residues. The isolated RNA, all of it, was reverse transcribed, so expressed TCRB transcripts were what got sequenced. The method was immunoSEQ multiplex PCR; TCRdb's version includes in-frame clones alone and lacks a portion of them. Among 150,000 to 200,000 clones, just over 9% were seen once, and the ten largest hold 2% to 2.5%. Naive, central memory, regulatory and stem cell-like memory cells within the CD4+ compartment were sorted using CD45RO/CCR7/CD25/CD127/CD95/CD27. The study's findings and limits: A possible short-template PCR bias applies equally to patients and controls.

This clone was seen only a few times. As yet, its antigen is unknown. The chain employs TRBV18 and TRBJ1-5, with a tentative D call TRBD1 (5 bases). This TCR derives from a woman younger than 30 in good health. Source material: central memory CD4+ T cells from blood. The chain's CDR3 is CASSPRGSEQPQHF. The CDR3 DNA sequence: TGTGCCAGCTCACCAAGGGGCAGTGAACAGCCCCAGCATTTT.